The rows below give T cell receptor beta chains drawn from one sample of a study of blood T cell repertoires in COVID-19. The protocol was immunoSEQ multiplex PCR, while the TCRdb copy is restricted to in-frame clones and leaves out a portion. The sample has a few hundred thousand clones; around 90% are singletons. The source material was peripheral blood. Every receptor here comes from a man aged 60-69 years with acute or convalescent COVID-19. Each CDR3 is given with its conserved first and last residue. Fields, in order: V gene, J gene, CDR3 length, CDR3 protein.

V: TRBV5-5; J: TRBJ2-5; length: 15; CDR3: CASSPRGGEQETQYF
V: TRBV7-9; J: TRBJ1-1; length: 10; CDR3: CASGDSEAFF
V: TRBV12-3/TRBV12-4; J: TRBJ2-3; length: 12; CDR3: CATAGYTDTQYF
V: TRBV3-1/TRBV3-2; J: TRBJ1-4; length: 12; CDR3: CASSQPAGAISF
V: TRBV13; J: TRBJ1-2; length: 13; CDR3: CASSLGTVYGYTF
V: TRBV30; J: TRBJ1-3; length: 16; CDR3: CAWSTSGVSSGNTIYF
V: TRBV7-2; J: TRBJ1-5; length: 14; CDR3: CASSLGDFNQPQHF
V: TRBV28; J: TRBJ2-5; length: 13; CDR3: CASRMGSLGTQYF
V: TRBV7-3; J: TRBJ1-5; length: 17; CDR3: CASSFLGQGGPNQPQHF
V: TRBV4-1; J: TRBJ2-1; length: 12; CDR3: CASSQDGGRQFF
V: TRBV5-5; J: TRBJ2-7; length: 16; CDR3: CASSPPWGGLNREQYF